Described below is a single TCR beta chain sequence and its context. The CDR3 sequence is 16 residues long. Unmatched junction bases numbered 6, after V lost 5 bases and J lost 4 bases. Germline V lookup: CDR1 MDHEN, CDR2 SYDVKM. The data stem from a study of blood T cell repertoires in COVID-19. Study summary: Nucleic acid was either cDNA or gDNA, and it came from T cells, B-cell-depleted T cells, or PBMCs.

Repertoires were generated with immunoSEQ multiplex PCR, while TCRdb's copy carries only in-frame clones and drops some. The sample shows 110,000 or so clones, approximately 88% of them seen only once. This receptor was identified in a human donor in a cohort sampled during active COVID-19. V gene TRBV28 combines with J gene TRBJ2-5, with 14 bases matching TRBD2. Sample: peripheral blood. The CDR3 loop reads CASSIPGLAGVETQYF. The CDR3 DNA sequence: TGTGCCAGCAGTATCCCGGGACTAGCGGGAGTAGAGACCCAGTACTTC.